The 15 T cell receptor beta chains below come from one sample, sequenced in a study of patients and donors after allogeneic stem cell transplantation. TCRdb reprocessed the RT-PCR reads via MiXCR and lists one record per CDR3 protein. The table has approximately 200,000 distinct CDR3 sequences, 38% seen once; the top ten hold 11%. The sequenced sample consisted of blood, either unsorted or a sorted T cell fraction (not recorded which). The origin of the receptors is a human donor who was either an allogeneic HSCT recipient or a stem cell or donor lymphocyte infusion donor (not recorded which). It is not recorded whose cells these are; they may come from a transplant donor.

This chain links TRBV7-9 with TRBJ1-6; no clear D. The V gene lost 3 bases and the J gene lost 7 bases, with 10 bases spanning the gap. CDR3 length: 14 residues. Germline V gene sequence: CDR1 SEHNR, CDR2 FQNEAQ (reference sequence). The CDR3 region has the DNA TGTGCCAGCAGCTTCCAGGAAGGGAATTCACCCCTCCACTTT. Translated: CASSFQEGNSPLHF.

The V and J genes are TRBV5-1 and TRBJ1-1, with 10 positions matching TRBD1. Trimming cost V 7 bases and J 3 bases; bases outside gene matches: 6. The CDR3 has 14 residues. Germline V gene sequence: CDR1 SGHRS, CDR2 YFSETQ. CDR3 nucleotides: TGCGCCAGCGGGACAGGGGACAGGGACACTGAAGCTTTCTTT. Translated, it gives CASGTGDRDTEAFF.

The chain uses TRBV12-3 or TRBV12-4 and TRBJ1-1; D is ambiguous. Trimming left V 3 bases short and J 4 bases short, with 9 bases between. This CDR3 contains 13 residues. For the CDR3, the DNA is TGTGCCAGCAGTTTCGCTGGGTTCACTGAAGCTTTCTTT. Its translation is CASSFAGFTEAFF.

The V and J genes are TRBV7-2 and TRBJ1-3, with D uncertain. Per germline, CDR1 SGHTA and CDR2 FQGNSA. Trimming left V 3 bases short and J 4 bases short, with 13 bases between. This CDR3 has 15 residues. The CDR3 sequence: CASSFAPTSGNTIYF. The CDR3 region has the DNA TGTGCCAGCAGCTTTGCCCCAACCTCAGGAAACACCATATATTTT.

This clonotype has just a few counts. The gene calls are TRBV5-1 and TRBJ1-1, with 7 bases lining up with TRBD1. CDR3 length: 14 residues. J gave up 5 bases and V 4 bases, and 8 bases lay outside the gene matches. Germline assignment: CDR1 SGHRS and CDR2 YFSETQ. The CDR3 reads CASSPDRVGTEAFF. In DNA form, the CDR3 reads TGCGCCAGCAGCCCCGACAGGGTAGGGACTGAAGCTTTCTTT.

This clonotype appeared a few times. The V and J genes are TRBV12-3 or TRBV12-4 and TRBJ2-2; D not resolved. V shed 3 bases and J shed 1 base, with 9 bases lying between them. The CDR3 has 15 amino acids. The CDR3 is CASSFGVMNTGELFF. For the CDR3, the DNA is TGTGCCAGCAGTTTTGGGGTGATGAACACCGGGGAGCTGTTTTTT.

This chain joins TRBV12-3 or TRBV12-4 and TRBJ1-2; 7 bases align to TRBD1. With V trimmed by 5 bases and J by 4 bases, 10 bases remained unmatched. The CDR3 covers 15 residues. CDR3 loop: CASSGRDRGLYGYTF. The CDR3 DNA follows: TGTGCCAGCAGTGGTAGGGACAGAGGCCTCTATGGCTACACCTTC.

The rearrangement joins TRBV5-1 to TRBJ2-1; D is undetermined. CDR1 and CDR2 from the germline V gene are SGHRS and YFSETQ. The V end lost 0 bases, the J end lost 10 bases, and 8 bases lay between the germline ends. This CDR3 region has 12 residues. Here the CDR3 reads CASSLGRQEQFF. DNA for the CDR3: TGCGCCAGCAGCTTGGGCAGGCAGGAGCAGTTCTTC.

CDR3 bases: TGCAGTGCTAGGGGTCTAGGAGATACGCAGTATTTT. The encoded protein is CSARGLGDTQYF. The chain links TRBV20-1 to TRBJ2-3; no definite D call. Between the trimmed V and J ends, which lost 3 bases and 5 bases, there was a span of 9 bases. Germline CDR1 and CDR2: DFQATT and SNEGSKA (reference sequence). The CDR3 sequence is 12 residues long.

This clonotype was counted only a few times. J is TRBJ1-1 and V is TRBV28; TRBD1 agrees at 9 bases. The V segment lost 6 bases and the J segment 10 bases; nucleotides outside the gene matches: 9. The germline gives CDR1 MDHEN, CDR2 SYDVKM. The CDR3 is 13 residues long. DNA of the CDR3: TGTGCCAGCAGCCCCCGGACAGGGGCAGGAGCTTTCTTT. Translation gives CASSPRTGAGAFF.

This clonotype has more than one count but fewer than ten. This rearrangement joins TRBV20-1 to TRBJ1-5; TRBD1 might be the D (5 bases). Looked up from germline, CDR1 is DFQATT and CDR2 is SNEGSKA (reference sequence). The V gene lost 1 base and the J gene lost 0 bases, with 13 bases spanning the gap. The CDR3 has 16 residues. CDR3: CSARGDGAFSNQPQHF. The CDR3 nucleotides read TGCAGTGCTAGAGGGGATGGGGCTTTTAGCAATCAGCCCCAGCATTTT.

This clonotype appeared many times. The CDR3 region is CASSLGTDTGELFF. CDR3 DNA: TGTGCCAGCAGCTTGGGAACGGACACCGGGGAGCTGTTTTTT. The rearrangement uses TRBV11-2 and TRBJ2-2; D gene uncertain. Trimming removed 3 bases from V and 3 bases from J, with 8 bases in between. Germline-derived CDR1 and CDR2 are SGHAT and FQNNGV. The CDR3 is 14 amino acids.

The chain recombines TRBV7-2 with TRBJ1-5; D call uncertain. The CDR3 runs 12 residues. Germline V gene sequence: CDR1 SGHTA, CDR2 FQGNSA. V gave up 5 bases and J gave up 10 bases, with 12 bases separating them. CDR3 coding DNA: TGTGCCAGCAGCCTACCCACGGGACCCCAGCATTTT. Translating it yields CASSLPTGPQHF.

The chain is built from TRBV7-9 and TRBJ1-1; a possible D gene is TRBD1 (6 bases). CDR3 length: 15 amino acids. The V end was cut by 3 bases, the J end by 4 bases, with 15 bases between. Germline loops: CDR1 SEHNR, CDR2 FQNEAQ (reference sequence). CDR3 DNA sequence: TGTGCCAGCAGCTTGGAGGTGGGGGCGCCCACTGAAGCTTTCTTT. Its protein is CASSLEVGAPTEAFF.

This clonotype was seen only a few times. The chain has TRBV12-3 or TRBV12-4 and TRBJ1-5, with TRBD1 matching over 8 bases. CDR3 length: 15 amino acids. J lost 5 bases, V lost 1 base, and 4 bases had no gene match. This CDR3 reads CASSLGTGGDQPQHF. The CDR3 DNA is TGTGCCAGCAGTTTAGGCACAGGGGGGGATCAGCCCCAGCATTTT.